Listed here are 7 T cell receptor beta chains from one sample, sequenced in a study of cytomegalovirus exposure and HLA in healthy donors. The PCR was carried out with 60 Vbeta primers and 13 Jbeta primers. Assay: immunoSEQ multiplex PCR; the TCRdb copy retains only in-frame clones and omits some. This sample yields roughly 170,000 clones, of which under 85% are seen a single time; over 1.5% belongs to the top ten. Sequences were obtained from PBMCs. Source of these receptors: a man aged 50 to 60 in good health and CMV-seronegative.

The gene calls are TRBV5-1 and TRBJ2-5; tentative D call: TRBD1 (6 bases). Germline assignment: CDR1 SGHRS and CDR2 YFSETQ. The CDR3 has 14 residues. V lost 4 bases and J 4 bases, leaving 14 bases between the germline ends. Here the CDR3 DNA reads TGCGCCAGCAGCCTCAATCCAGGGGTAGAGACCCAGTACTTC. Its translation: CASSLNPGVETQYF.

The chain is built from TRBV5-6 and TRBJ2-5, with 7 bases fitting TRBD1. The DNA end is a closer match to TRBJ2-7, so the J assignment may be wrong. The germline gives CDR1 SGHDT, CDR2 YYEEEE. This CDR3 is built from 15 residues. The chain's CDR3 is CASSLGGTDNYEQYF. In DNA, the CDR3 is TGTGCCAGCAGCTTGGGTGGGACAGATAACTACGAGCAGTACTTC.

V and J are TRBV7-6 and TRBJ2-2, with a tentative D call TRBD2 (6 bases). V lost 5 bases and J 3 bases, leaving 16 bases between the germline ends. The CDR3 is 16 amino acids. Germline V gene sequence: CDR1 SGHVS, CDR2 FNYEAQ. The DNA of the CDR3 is TGTGCCAGCAGCCCGCAGTACGGGACTTACACCGGGGAGCTGTTTTTT. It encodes CASSPQYGTYTGELFF. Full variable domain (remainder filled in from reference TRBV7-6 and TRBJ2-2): GAGVSQSPRYKVTKRGQDVALRCDPISGHVSLYWYRQALGQGPEFLTYFNYEAQQDKSGLPNDRFSAERPEGSISTLTIQRTEQRDSAMYRCASSPQYGTYTGELFFGEGSRLTVL.

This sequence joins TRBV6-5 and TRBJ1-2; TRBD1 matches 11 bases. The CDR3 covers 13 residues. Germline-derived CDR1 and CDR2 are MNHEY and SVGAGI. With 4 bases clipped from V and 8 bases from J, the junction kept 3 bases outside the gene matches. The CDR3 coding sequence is TGTGCCAGCAGTTCGGACAGGGGGCGCGGCTACACCTTC. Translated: CASSSDRGRGYTF.

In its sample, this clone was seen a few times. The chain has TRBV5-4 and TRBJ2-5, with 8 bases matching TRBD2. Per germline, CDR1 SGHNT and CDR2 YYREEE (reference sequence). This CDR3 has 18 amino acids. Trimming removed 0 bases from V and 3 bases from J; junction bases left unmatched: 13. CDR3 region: CASSLAGRGVIIKETQYF. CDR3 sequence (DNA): TGTGCCAGCAGCTTGGCGGGGCGGGGGGTCATTATTAAAGAGACCCAGTACTTC.

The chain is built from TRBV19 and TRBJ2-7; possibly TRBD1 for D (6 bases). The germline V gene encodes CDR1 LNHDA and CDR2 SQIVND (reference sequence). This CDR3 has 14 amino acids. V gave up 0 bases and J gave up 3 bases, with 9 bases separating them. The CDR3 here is CASSIDAQGYEQYF. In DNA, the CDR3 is TGTGCCAGTAGTATAGATGCACAGGGCTACGAGCAGTACTTC. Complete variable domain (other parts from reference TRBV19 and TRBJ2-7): DGGITQSPKYLFRKEGQNVTLSCEQNLNHDAMYWYRQDPGQGLRLIYYSQIVNDFQKGDIAEGYSVSREKKESFPLTVTSAQKNPTAFYLCASSIDAQGYEQYFGPGTRLTVT.

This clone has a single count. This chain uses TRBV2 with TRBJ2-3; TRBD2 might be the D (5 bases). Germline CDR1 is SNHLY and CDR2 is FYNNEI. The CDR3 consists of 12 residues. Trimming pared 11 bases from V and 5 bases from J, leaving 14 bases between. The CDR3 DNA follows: TGTGCCGGCCAACTTGCGGGAGATACGCAGTATTTT. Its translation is CAGQLAGDTQYF.